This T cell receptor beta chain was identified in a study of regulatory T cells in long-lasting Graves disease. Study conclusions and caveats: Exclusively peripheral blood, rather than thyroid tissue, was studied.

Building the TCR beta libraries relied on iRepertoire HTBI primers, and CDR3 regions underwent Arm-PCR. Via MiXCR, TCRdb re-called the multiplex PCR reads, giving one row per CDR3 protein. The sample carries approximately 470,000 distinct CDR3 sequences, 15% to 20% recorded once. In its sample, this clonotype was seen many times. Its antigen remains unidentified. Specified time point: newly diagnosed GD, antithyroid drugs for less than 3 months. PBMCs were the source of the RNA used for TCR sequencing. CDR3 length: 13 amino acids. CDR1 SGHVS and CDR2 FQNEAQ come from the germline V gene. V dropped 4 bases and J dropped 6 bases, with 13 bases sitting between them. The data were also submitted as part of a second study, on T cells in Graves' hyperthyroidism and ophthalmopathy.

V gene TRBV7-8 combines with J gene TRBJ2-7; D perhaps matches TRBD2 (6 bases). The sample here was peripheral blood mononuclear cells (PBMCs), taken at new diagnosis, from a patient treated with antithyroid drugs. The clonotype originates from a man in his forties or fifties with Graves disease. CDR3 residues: CASSSGRGTEQYF. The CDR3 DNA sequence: TGTGCCAGCAGCTCGGGGCGGGGAACCGAGCAGTACTTC.